This T cell receptor beta chain was captured by sequencing in a study of Graves' ophthalmopathy and Graves' hyperthyroidism. Overall study results and limits: A majority of expanded thyroid clonotypes exceeding 0.001 frequency were likewise present in blood. With a specificity of just over 72% and a sensitivity of 70% to 71%, the model predicted ophthalmopathy progression. Researchers report that a 13-signature model separated ophthalmopathy from stable hyperthyroidism, posting about 87% sensitivity and 75% to 84% specificity.

Diagnoses were established from clinical symptoms, serum thyroxine, TRAb, thyroid ultrasound and orbital computed tomography. The table lists this clonotype with a count of one. What it recognizes is unknown. There are 15 residues in the CDR3. Germline assignment: CDR1 MGHRA and CDR2 YSYEKL. V was shortened by 0 bases and J by 0 bases, with 8 bases between the two germline ends. TCR beta CDR3 regions were amplified from RNA transcripts. An initial RT-PCR round employing HTBI primers preceded a second-round multiplex PCR. TCRdb fed the multiplex PCR reads into MiXCR, producing one record per CDR3 protein. The data show approximately 160,000 distinct CDR3 sequences, with roughly two fifths seen just once and 8% to 9% held by the top ten.

The sequenced sample was peripheral blood. The J gene is TRBJ2-5, the V gene TRBV4-1; D is possibly TRBD2 (6 bases). The TCR originated in a young man with Graves' ophthalmopathy. The CDR3 region has the DNA TGCGCCAGCAGCCAAGACAGCGGGCACCAAGAGACCCAGTACTTC. Translating it yields CASSQDSGHQETQYF.